This entry lists 13 T cell receptor beta chains sequenced from one sample in a study of T cell changes during pregnancy in multiple sclerosis. TCRdb's copy holds only in-frame clones and misses some; the assay was immunoSEQ multiplex PCR. The sample holds approximately 17,000 clones, around 97% seen once. Source: peripheral blood, taken in the third trimester of pregnancy. Receptors were obtained from a female donor with multiple sclerosis, enrolled in a pregnancy study.

V and J are TRBV2 and TRBJ1-3; 8 bases line up with TRBD1. V was clipped by 6 bases and J by 4 bases; unmatched bases: 5. CDR1 is SNHLY and CDR2 is FYNNEI in the germline V gene. CDR3 length: 14 amino acids. The CDR3 loop reads CASRVRGRGNTIYF. CDR3 in DNA: TGTGCCAGCAGGGTCAGGGGGCGCGGAAACACCATATATTTT.

The rearrangement links TRBV9 to TRBJ2-1; tentatively, D is TRBD1 (6 bases). Germline-derived CDR1 and CDR2 are SGDLS and YYNGEE. The ends were cut back, 5 bases at V and 1 base at J, with 10 bases in the middle. The CDR3 runs to 14 residues. CDR3: CASSGQTSYNEQFF. CDR3 bases: TGTGCCAGCAGTGGACAGACGTCCTACAATGAGCAGTTCTTC.

This clone was seen a handful of times. The chain's CDR3 is CASDPTGPNQPQHF. The CDR3 DNA reads TGTGCCAGTGACCCGACAGGGCCCAATCAGCCCCAGCATTTT. The chain carries TRBV19 and TRBJ1-5; 7 nucleotides align to TRBD1. The ends lost 8 bases at V and 3 bases at J; junction bases unmatched: 7. There are 14 residues in the CDR3. Germline-derived CDR1 and CDR2 are LNHDA and SQIVND (reference sequence).

The rearrangement joins TRBV5-4 to TRBJ1-1; weak D call: TRBD1 (6 bases). The CDR3 totals 14 residues. Deletions cut 4 bases from V and 1 base from J, with 11 bases between. Germline CDR1 is SGHNT and CDR2 is YYREEE (reference sequence). In DNA, the CDR3 is TGTGCCAGCAGCCTTAAGACAGGGAACACTGAAGCTTTCTTT. The encoded protein is CASSLKTGNTEAFF.

V is TRBV10-2 and J is TRBJ2-3; 8 nucleotides line up with TRBD1. There are 15 residues in the CDR3. Germline loops: CDR1 WSHSY, CDR2 SAAADI. The V gene end was trimmed by 10 bases and the J gene end by 1 base; junction bases not matched to a gene: 10. The CDR3 region has the DNA TGCGCCATCAAAGAATCGGGACAGGGCACAGATACGCAGTATTTT. Its translation is CAIKESGQGTDTQYF.

This chain uses TRBV7-3 with TRBJ2-3; 15 positions agree with TRBD2. The CDR3 is 17 amino acids. Germline V gene lookup returns CDR1 SGHTA and CDR2 FQGTGA. The V and J ends lost 3 bases and 4 bases, in that order; junction bases with no gene match: 5. CDR3 sequence (DNA): TGTGCCAGCAGCTTGGGGACTAGCGGGAGGCTTGCAGATACGCAGTATTTT. Residues: CASSLGTSGRLADTQYF. Full variable domain (outside the CDR3, taken from reference TRBV7-3 and TRBJ2-3): GAGVSQTPSNKVTEKGKYVELRCDPISGHTALYWYRQSLGQGPEFLIYFQGTGAADDSGLPNDRFFAVRPEGSVSTLKIQRTERGDSAVYLCASSLGTSGRLADTQYFGPGTRLTVL.

This chain joins TRBV5-1 and TRBJ2-2; D is uncertain. The ends were cut back, 6 bases at V and 4 bases at J, with 10 bases in the middle. The CDR3 length is 13 residues. Per the germline V gene, CDR1 is SGHRS and CDR2 is YFSETQ. The CDR3 region is CASNEVFTGELFF. The CDR3 bases are TGCGCCAGCAATGAGGTGTTCACCGGGGAGCTGTTTTTT.

This rearrangement joins TRBV19 to TRBJ2-5; possible D gene TRBD2, 7 bases. Germline values: CDR1 LNHDA, CDR2 SQIVND (reference sequence). Trimming took off 4 bases at V and 4 bases at J, with 13 bases between the two ends. This CDR3 comprises 14 residues. As DNA, the CDR3 is TGTGCCAGTAGTAAAGGCGGGGGCGCAGAGACCCAGTACTTC. Residues: CASSKGGGAETQYF.

The genes are TRBV10-3 and TRBJ1-5; tentative D call: TRBD1 (6 bases). Looked up from germline, CDR1 is ENHRY and CDR2 is SYGVKD. V lost 4 bases and J 6 bases, leaving 13 bases between the germline ends. CDR3 length: 14 amino acids. CDR3 sequence (DNA): TGTGCCATCAGTGGCACAGGGCTACTTCAGCCCCAGCATTTT. This sequence encodes CAISGTGLLQPQHF.

The chain joins TRBV4-1 to TRBJ2-7, with D possibly TRBD2 on 5 matching bases. The CDR3 runs to 12 residues. Trimming shortened V by 5 bases and J by 3 bases, and 8 bases separated the two germline ends. In germline, CDR1 is MGHRA, CDR2 YSYEKL. The CDR3 DNA follows: TGCGCCAGCAGCGACGGGGACTACGAGCAGTACTTC. Residues: CASSDGDYEQYF.

The rearrangement links TRBV5-1 to TRBJ2-7; maybe TRBD2 (6 bases). V was trimmed by 5 bases and J by 0 bases, leaving 15 bases between them. Germline CDR1 and CDR2: SGHRS and YFSETQ. The CDR3 loop spans 15 amino acids. The CDR3 bases are TGCGCCAGCAGAGCCGGGACTCAGAGCTCCTACGAGCAGTACTTC. Translated: CASRAGTQSSYEQYF.

The chain employs TRBV28 and TRBJ1-1, with D perhaps TRBD1 (6 bases). The germline CDR1 and CDR2 sequences are MDHEN and SYDVKM. With 9 bases removed from V and 5 bases from J, the gap between germline ends came to 16 bases. This CDR3 has 13 amino acids. The CDR3 nucleotides read TGTGCCAGTGAGGGGGGGGCTCTTACTGAAGCTTTCTTT. It codes for CASEGGALTEAFF.

The rearrangement links TRBV27 to TRBJ1-5; D perhaps matches TRBD1 (6 bases). V was pared by 2 bases and J by 5 bases, with 13 bases between. Germline assignment: CDR1 MNHEY and CDR2 SMNVEV (reference sequence). The CDR3 loop spans 15 amino acids. The CDR3 nucleotides read TGTGCCAGCAGTTTAGGGGGGGCGGGGCATCAGCCCCAGCATTTT. As protein: CASSLGGAGHQPQHF.